This passage covers 3 T cell receptor beta chains from one sample sequenced in a study of blood T cell repertoires in COVID-19. The assay was immunoSEQ multiplex PCR, and TCRdb's table has in-frame clones only and misses some. Of around 200,000 clones listed, less than 90% are singletons. The specimen was peripheral blood. These receptor sequences come from a woman aged 80 or older with active or convalescent COVID-19.

The chain has TRBV4-2 and TRBJ1-3; D remains ambiguous. V was clipped by 1 base and J by 0 bases, with 4 bases between them. CDR3 length: 14 amino acids. CDR1 is LGHNA, CDR2 YNFKEQ, per germline. The CDR3, as DNA: TGTGCCAGCAGCCAAGCGTACTCTGGAAACACCATATATTTT. Translated, it gives CASSQAYSGNTIYF.

The table lists this clone with a few counts. The J gene is TRBJ1-1, the V gene TRBV18, with D possibly being TRBD1 (6 bases). V lost 8 bases to trimming and J lost 0 bases, with 10 bases between them. The CDR3 consists of 13 residues. Germline CDR1 is KGHSH and CDR2 is LQKENI. CDR3 sequence: CASTDSLNTEAFF. In nucleotides, the CDR3 is TGTGCCAGCACGGACAGCCTGAACACTGAAGCTTTCTTT.

V usage is TRBV7-2 and J usage is TRBJ2-7; TRBD1 is a possible D gene (5 bases). The CDR3 runs to 15 residues. Germline CDR1 and CDR2: SGHTA and FQGNSA. V lost 4 bases, J lost 1 base, and 14 bases lay in between. As DNA, the CDR3 is TGTGCCAGCAGCTCCTCCGCGGCAGGGTCCTACGAGCAGTACTTC. Its translation is CASSSSAAGSYEQYF.